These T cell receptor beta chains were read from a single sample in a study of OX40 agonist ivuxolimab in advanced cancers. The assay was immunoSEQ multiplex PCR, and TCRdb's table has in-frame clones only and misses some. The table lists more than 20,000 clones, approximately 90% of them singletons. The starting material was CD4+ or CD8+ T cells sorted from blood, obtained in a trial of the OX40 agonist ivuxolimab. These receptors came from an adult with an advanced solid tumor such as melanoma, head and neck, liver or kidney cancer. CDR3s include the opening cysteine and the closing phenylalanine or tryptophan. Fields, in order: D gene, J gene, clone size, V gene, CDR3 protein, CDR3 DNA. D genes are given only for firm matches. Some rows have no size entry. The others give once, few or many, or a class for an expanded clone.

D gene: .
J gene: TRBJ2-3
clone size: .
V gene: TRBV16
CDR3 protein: CASSQSRVDTQYF
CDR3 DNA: TGTGCCAGCAGCCAATCCCGGGTGGATACGCAGTATTTT

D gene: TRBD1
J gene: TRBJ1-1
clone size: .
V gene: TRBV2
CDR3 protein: CASIRGQGLPRRYTEAFF
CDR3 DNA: TGTGCCAGCATCAGAGGACAGGGGTTACCGCGAAGGTACACTGAAGCTTTCTTT

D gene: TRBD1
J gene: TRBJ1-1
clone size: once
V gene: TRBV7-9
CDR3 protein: CASSISQTGGIAEAFF
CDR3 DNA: TGTGCCAGCAGCATTAGTCAGACAGGGGGGATCGCTGAAGCTTTCTTT

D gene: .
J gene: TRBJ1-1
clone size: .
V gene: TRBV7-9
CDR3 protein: CASSLVGGSTEAFF
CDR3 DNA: TGTGCCAGCAGCTTAGTGGGAGGGAGCACTGAAGCTTTCTTT

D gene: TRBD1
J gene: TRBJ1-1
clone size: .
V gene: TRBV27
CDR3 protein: CASSFGTGWRTEAFF
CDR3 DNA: TGTGCCAGCAGTTTCGGGACAGGGTGGAGGACTGAAGCTTTCTTT

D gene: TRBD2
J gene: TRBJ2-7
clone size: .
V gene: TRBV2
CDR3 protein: CASSPTSGGPYEQYF
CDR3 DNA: TGTGCCAGCAGTCCGACTAGCGGGGGGCCCTACGAGCAGTACTTC

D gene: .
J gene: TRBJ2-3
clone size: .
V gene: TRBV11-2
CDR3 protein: CASSLVVGRTQYF
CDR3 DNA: TGTGCCAGCAGCTTAGTAGTGGGGCGAACGCAGTATTTT

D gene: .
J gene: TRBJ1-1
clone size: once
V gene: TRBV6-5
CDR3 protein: CAIDSHAEAFF
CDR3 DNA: TGTGCCATCGACAGCCACGCTGAAGCTTTCTTT

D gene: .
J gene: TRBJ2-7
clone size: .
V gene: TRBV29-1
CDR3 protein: CSVVGGNSYEQYF
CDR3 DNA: TGCAGCGTTGTTGGGGGAAACTCCTACGAGCAGTACTTC

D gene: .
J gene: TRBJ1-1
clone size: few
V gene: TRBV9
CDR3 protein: CASSVDRGGQRNTEAFF
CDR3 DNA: TGTGCCAGCAGCGTAGACAGAGGGGGGCAACGGAACACTGAAGCTTTCTTT